Listed below are T cell receptor beta chains from one sample, sequenced in a study of blood T cell repertoires in COVID-19. Sequenced by immunoSEQ multiplex PCR; TCRdb stores in-frame clones only, minus some. The data hold 85,000 to 120,000 clones, with 70% to 80% observed a single time. Material: peripheral blood. The source of these receptors is a man aged 60-69 years with active or convalescent COVID-19. Both conserved end residues are part of each CDR3. D genes are given only for firm matches. Clone size is not always given. Where it is, it says once, few, many or a class for expanded clones.

>NA|TRBD1|TRBV28|TRBJ1-1
TGTGCCAGCAGGCCGGGACAGGTCTTTGGGACTGAAGCTTTCTTT
CASRPGQVFGTEAFF
>NA|NA|TRBV18|TRBJ1-1
TGTGCCAGCTCACCGGACAGCTTGGGACAAGCTTTCTTT
CASSPDSLGQAFF
>NA|NA|TRBV14|TRBJ2-7
TGTGCCAGCAGCCTACTCGGGATACGATACGAGCAGTACTTC
CASSLLGIRYEQYF
>NA|TRBD1|TRBV11-1|TRBJ1-5
TGTGCCAGCAGCTTAGAGGGACAGGTGAGCAATCAGCCCCAGCATTTT
CASSLEGQVSNQPQHF
>NA|TRBD2|TRBV6-5|TRBJ2-1
TGTGCCAGCACCCAGACTAGCTTCGAGTCCAATGAGCAGTTCTTC
CASTQTSFESNEQFF
>few|NA|TRBV5-6|TRBJ1-4
TGTGCCAGCAGCTCCCATTGGGCGGGGGCCCCAAATGAAAAACTGTTTTTT
CASSSHWAGAPNEKLFF
>NA|TRBD2|TRBV28|TRBJ2-1
TGTGCCAGCAGTTTATGGCTAGCGGAACACAATGAGCAGTTCTTC
CASSLWLAEHNEQFF
>NA|TRBD1|TRBV2|TRBJ1-5
TGTGCCAGCAGTGGGGACAGGGCAGACAATCAGCCCCAGCATTTT
CASSGDRADNQPQHF
>few|NA|TRBV6-5|TRBJ2-7
TGTGCCAGCAGTTACTCGTACAGAGCCTACGAGCAGTACTTC
CASSYSYRAYEQYF
>NA|NA|TRBV29-1|TRBJ1-1
TGCAGCGTTGGGAGGCCCTGGGGGAACACTGAAGCTTTCTTT
CSVGRPWGNTEAFF
>NA|TRBD1|TRBV27|TRBJ2-2
TGTGCCAGCAGGGACGACCGGGACAGGCGAACCGGGGAGCTGTTTTTT
CASRDDRDRRTGELFF
>NA|NA|TRBV18|TRBJ1-1
TGTGCCAGCTCACCTGGCAGGCAGAACACTGAAGCTTTCTTT
CASSPGRQNTEAFF
>NA|NA|TRBV7-6|TRBJ2-3
TGTGCCAGCAGCTTACGGCCGAGAGGGGGAGATACGCAGTATTTT
CASSLRPRGGDTQYF
>NA|TRBD2|TRBV10-2|TRBJ2-2
TGCGCCAGCAGTGAGAGCGGGGGAGTGGGTACCGGGGAGCTGTTTTTT
CASSESGGVGTGELFF
>NA|NA|TRBV20-1|TRBJ1-5
TGCAGTGCTAGTTCCCCGAGAAGCAATCAGCCCCAGCATTTT
CSASSPRSNQPQHF
>NA|NA|TRBV18|TRBJ2-5
TGTGCCAGCTCACCTAAGGGGAAGGAGACCCAGTACTTC
CASSPKGKETQYF
>NA|TRBD2|TRBV27|TRBJ2-7
TGTGCCAGCAGTTTTCGCCTCGGGAGGATCTACGAGCAGTACTTC
CASSFRLGRIYEQYF
>NA|TRBD1|TRBV11-2|TRBJ1-6
TGTGCCAGCAGCCCCCGGACAGGGAATAATTCACCCCTCCACTTT
CASSPRTGNNSPLHF